These T cell receptor beta chains were read from a single sample in a study of post-analysis software for immune sequencing data. Each CDR3 protein is one row after TCRdb ran MiXCR on the PCR reads. In the table there are approximately 730,000 distinct CDR3 sequences, about half of which are singletons. Sequenced input: blood. These TCRs come from a girl between 10 and 17 years old with multiple sclerosis. The CDR3 runs from the conserved cysteine through the conserved F or W. The order of the fields is J gene, CDR3 length, clone size, D gene, V gene, CDR3 protein, CDR3 DNA. The D gene is left open where the match is weak. Only part of the rows carry a size: once, few, many, or a class if the clone is expanded.

j_gene: TRBJ1-4; len: 15; abundance: few; d_gene: .; v_gene: TRBV20-1; CDR3aa: CSASRQASTNEKLFF; CDR3nt: TGCAGTGCCAGCCGACAGGCTTCCACTAATGAAAAACTGTTTTTT
j_gene: TRBJ2-7; len: 10; abundance: few; d_gene: .; v_gene: TRBV29-1; CDR3aa: CSVWDNEQYF; CDR3nt: TGCAGCGTTTGGGACAACGAGCAGTACTTC
j_gene: TRBJ2-1; len: 17; abundance: .; d_gene: TRBD2; v_gene: TRBV11-2; CDR3aa: CASSLAALQLAGGPRFF; CDR3nt: TGTGCCAGCAGCTTAGCCGCCCTCCAACTAGCGGGAGGGCCTCGGTTCTTC
j_gene: TRBJ1-1; len: 15; abundance: .; d_gene: .; v_gene: TRBV11-2; CDR3aa: CASSLSQVTNTEAFF; CDR3nt: TGTGCCAGCAGCTTATCTCAGGTAACGAACACTGAAGCTTTCTTT
j_gene: TRBJ2-3; len: 14; abundance: few; d_gene: TRBD1; v_gene: TRBV7-6; CDR3aa: CASRPDQGVSTQYF; CDR3nt: TGTGCCAGCAGGCCGGATCAGGGGGTCTCGACGCAGTATTTT
j_gene: TRBJ2-7; len: 15; abundance: .; d_gene: TRBD1; v_gene: TRBV29-1; CDR3aa: CSVGSDSQGPYEQYF; CDR3nt: TGCAGCGTTGGATCCGACTCACAGGGGCCCTACGAGCAGTACTTC
j_gene: TRBJ1-5; len: 14; abundance: .; d_gene: .; v_gene: TRBV15; CDR3aa: CATSRDVVTGPQHF; CDR3nt: TGTGCCACCAGCAGAGATGTAGTAACCGGGCCCCAGCATTTT
j_gene: TRBJ2-7; len: 14; abundance: few; d_gene: .; v_gene: TRBV20-1; CDR3aa: CSAPNPSVGYEQYF; CDR3nt: TGCAGTGCCCCGAACCCTAGCGTAGGGTACGAGCAGTACTTC
j_gene: TRBJ2-3; len: 15; abundance: few; d_gene: .; v_gene: TRBV7-9; CDR3aa: CASSSAPLYTDTQYF; CDR3nt: TGTGCCAGCAGCTCCGCTCCGCTGTACACAGATACGCAGTATTTT
j_gene: TRBJ2-1; len: 15; abundance: .; d_gene: TRBD2; v_gene: TRBV20-1; CDR3aa: CSADGAGGRYNEQFF; CDR3nt: TGCAGTGCTGACGGGGCGGGAGGACGTTACAATGAGCAGTTCTTC
j_gene: TRBJ2-1; len: 15; abundance: .; d_gene: .; v_gene: TRBV30; CDR3aa: CAWSVTAGPYNEQFF; CDR3nt: TGTGCCTGGAGTGTAACGGCGGGCCCCTACAATGAGCAGTTCTTC
j_gene: TRBJ1-2; len: 13; abundance: .; d_gene: TRBD1; v_gene: TRBV20-1; CDR3aa: CSARRSGQGWNTF; CDR3nt: TGCAGTGCTAGAAGATCCGGACAGGGGTGGAACACCTTC
j_gene: TRBJ2-6; len: 16; abundance: .; d_gene: .; v_gene: TRBV20-1; CDR3aa: CSAHLGGSSGANVLTF; CDR3nt: TGCAGTGCCCATTTAGGGGGGAGCTCTGGGGCCAACGTCCTGACTTTC
j_gene: TRBJ2-5; len: 13; abundance: .; d_gene: .; v_gene: TRBV13; CDR3aa: CASSSHRGETQYF; CDR3nt: TGTGCCAGCAGCTCCCACCGAGGGGAGACCCAGTACTTC
j_gene: TRBJ2-7; len: 15; abundance: .; d_gene: .; v_gene: TRBV6-5; CDR3aa: CASSRVRGSSNEQYF; CDR3nt: TGTGCCAGCAGTCGCGTGAGAGGTTCTAGTAACGAGCAGTACTTC
j_gene: TRBJ2-5; len: 14; abundance: .; d_gene: TRBD1; v_gene: TRBV20-1; CDR3aa: CSARGQGSGETQYF; CDR3nt: TGCAGTGCCCGGGGACAGGGGAGCGGAGAGACCCAGTACTTC
j_gene: TRBJ1-2; len: 13; abundance: .; d_gene: .; v_gene: TRBV29-1; CDR3aa: CSVWGGLPGGYTF; CDR3nt: TGCAGCGTCTGGGGGGGACTCCCGGGGGGCTACACCTTC
j_gene: TRBJ1-5; len: 13; abundance: .; d_gene: .; v_gene: TRBV30; CDR3aa: CAWSQESNQPQHF; CDR3nt: TGTGCCTGGAGTCAGGAGAGCAATCAGCCCCAGCATTTT
j_gene: TRBJ2-1; len: 15; abundance: .; d_gene: TRBD2; v_gene: TRBV12-3/TRBV12-4; CDR3aa: CASRSSGSSYNEQFF; CDR3nt: TGTGCCAGCAGGTCTAGCGGAAGCTCCTACAATGAGCAGTTCTTC
j_gene: TRBJ2-5; len: 14; abundance: .; d_gene: TRBD1; v_gene: TRBV28; CDR3aa: CASSLGDSSETQYF; CDR3nt: TGTGCCAGCAGTTTAGGGGACAGCTCTGAGACCCAGTACTTC
j_gene: TRBJ1-2; len: 12; abundance: .; d_gene: .; v_gene: TRBV3-1; CDR3aa: CASSQGQRNYTF; CDR3nt: TGTGCCAGCAGCCAAGGACAGAGAAACTACACCTTC
j_gene: TRBJ2-7; len: 15; abundance: .; d_gene: .; v_gene: TRBV14; CDR3aa: CASSLRDNGYNEQYF; CDR3nt: TGTGCCAGCAGCCTACGGGATAATGGCTACAATGAGCAGTACTTC
j_gene: TRBJ2-5; len: 15; abundance: .; d_gene: TRBD2; v_gene: TRBV20-1; CDR3aa: CSASKTSGRIETQYF; CDR3nt: TGCAGTGCTAGTAAGACTAGCGGGAGAATAGAGACCCAGTACTTC
j_gene: TRBJ2-7; len: 18; abundance: .; d_gene: TRBD2; v_gene: TRBV4-3; CDR3aa: CASSQAVDSGGLSYEQYF; CDR3nt: TGCGCCAGCAGCCAAGCGGTTGACAGCGGGGGCCTCTCCTACGAGCAGTACTTC
j_gene: TRBJ2-7; len: 17; abundance: .; d_gene: .; v_gene: TRBV6-1; CDR3aa: CASSPRTGRGISYEQYF; CDR3nt: TGTGCCAGCAGTCCACGGACGGGACGGGGAATCTCCTACGAGCAGTACTTC
j_gene: TRBJ2-7; len: 16; abundance: .; d_gene: TRBD2; v_gene: TRBV4-1; CDR3aa: CASSQALAGGPVEQYF; CDR3nt: TGCGCCAGCAGCCAGGCTCTAGCGGGAGGTCCAGTCGAGCAGTACTTC
j_gene: TRBJ2-3; len: 14; abundance: few; d_gene: TRBD2; v_gene: TRBV20-1; CDR3aa: CSAWTSGGTDTQYF; CDR3nt: TGCAGTGCCTGGACTAGCGGGGGCACAGATACGCAGTATTTT
j_gene: TRBJ2-4; len: 15; abundance: .; d_gene: .; v_gene: TRBV4-1; CDR3aa: CASSQPARGKNIQYF; CDR3nt: TGCGCCAGCAGCCAACCGGCGAGGGGAAAAAACATTCAGTACTTC
j_gene: TRBJ2-7; len: 15; abundance: .; d_gene: .; v_gene: TRBV12-3/TRBV12-4; CDR3aa: CASSLAQGRTYEQYF; CDR3nt: TGTGCCAGCAGTTTAGCTCAGGGAAGGACCTACGAGCAGTACTTC
j_gene: TRBJ2-7; len: 14; abundance: few; d_gene: TRBD2; v_gene: TRBV12-3/TRBV12-4; CDR3aa: CASSTGLAVGEQYF; CDR3nt: TGTGCCAGCAGCACAGGACTAGCTGTGGGCGAGCAGTACTTC
j_gene: TRBJ2-3; len: 14; abundance: few; d_gene: TRBD2; v_gene: TRBV29-1; CDR3aa: CSVDTSGRSDTQYF; CDR3nt: TGCAGCGTGGACACTAGCGGGAGGTCAGATACGCAGTATTTT
j_gene: TRBJ2-7; len: 16; abundance: few; d_gene: TRBD1; v_gene: TRBV20-1; CDR3aa: CSASPIGQGGSYEQYF; CDR3nt: TGCAGTGCTAGCCCCATAGGACAGGGGGGATCCTACGAGCAGTACTTC
j_gene: TRBJ2-7; len: 15; abundance: .; d_gene: .; v_gene: TRBV7-6; CDR3aa: CASSPGRGSPYEQYF; CDR3nt: TGTGCCAGCAGCCCGGGCAGGGGTTCGCCCTACGAGCAGTACTTC
j_gene: TRBJ1-5; len: 15; abundance: .; d_gene: TRBD1; v_gene: TRBV5-1; CDR3aa: CASSSDRGPNQPQHF; CDR3nt: TGCGCCAGCAGCTCAGACAGGGGTCCCAATCAGCCCCAGCATTTT
j_gene: TRBJ2-1; len: 16; abundance: .; d_gene: TRBD2; v_gene: TRBV7-2; CDR3aa: CASSSSGLAGSPLEFF; CDR3nt: TGTGCCAGCAGCTCCAGCGGACTAGCGGGATCCCCCTTGGAGTTCTTC
j_gene: TRBJ2-5; len: 13; abundance: .; d_gene: TRBD2; v_gene: TRBV12-3/TRBV12-4; CDR3aa: CASEEAGAETQYF; CDR3nt: TGTGCCAGCGAGGAAGCGGGAGCTGAGACCCAGTACTTC
j_gene: TRBJ1-2; len: 13; abundance: .; d_gene: .; v_gene: TRBV29-1; CDR3aa: CSIDAGGNSGYTF; CDR3nt: TGCAGCATTGATGCCGGGGGCAATAGTGGCTACACCTTC